The clone carrying this T cell receptor beta chain was counted ten times or more. Antigen specificity is unknown. These data are taken from a study of human T cells and chemical hapten exposure. Across the study: Upper inner arm skin measuring about 2 cm by about 2 cm received 2% DPC for sensitization. The patients were mostly female; they had alopecia areata, totalis or universalis.

Study-wide points: Positive correlation was observed between PT1 expanded TCR counts and patch test score.

Germline V gives CDR1 SGHRS, CDR2 YFSETQ. There are 15 residues in the CDR3. V gave up 0 bases and J gave up 4 bases, with 11 bases separating them. Time point defined: patch test 2, 6 weeks after DPC sensitization. Treatment described: therapeutic diphenylcyclopropenone sensitization with weekly scalp DPC. Samples of blood were obtained prior to the application of each patch test. MiXCR was run by TCRdb on the RACE reads, yielding one entry per CDR3 protein. This sample yields approximately 69,000 distinct CDR3 sequences, of which 10% to 13% are seen a single time; around 6.8% belongs to the top ten.

The TCR originated in a woman aged 45-59 years with alopecia areata. Some clones in this sample may be carry-over from other donors' samples. The material sequenced was whole blood, taken in connection with sensitization to the hapten diphenylcyclopropenone (DPC). The chain combines TRBV5-1 with TRBJ2-1, with D perhaps matching TRBD2 (7 bases). The CDR3 reads CASSLAAGAYNEQFF. Written as DNA, the CDR3 is TGCGCCAGCAGCTTGGCGGCGGGGGCATACAATGAGCAGTTCTTC.